This T cell receptor beta chain derives from a study of shared clonotypes between healthy human individuals. Germline CDR1 reads SGHVS; CDR2 reads FQNEAQ. The CDR3 consists of 14 residues. V lost 3 bases and J lost 9; bases outside the gene matches: 1. Using immunoSEQ multiplex PCR, the repertoire was profiled, and TCRdb retains in-frame clones only, with some absent. The table includes 400,000 to 500,000 clones, around 79% detected once. The specimen was PBMCs. This TCR derives from a woman aged 40 to 49 in good health. Some clones in this sample may be carry-over from other donors' samples. V usage is TRBV7-8 and J usage is TRBJ2-1; TRBD2 matches at 14 bases. The CDR3 DNA reads TGTGCCAGCAGCTTCGGACTAGCGGGAGGTGAGCAGTTCTTC. Its protein product is CASSFGLAGGEQFF.